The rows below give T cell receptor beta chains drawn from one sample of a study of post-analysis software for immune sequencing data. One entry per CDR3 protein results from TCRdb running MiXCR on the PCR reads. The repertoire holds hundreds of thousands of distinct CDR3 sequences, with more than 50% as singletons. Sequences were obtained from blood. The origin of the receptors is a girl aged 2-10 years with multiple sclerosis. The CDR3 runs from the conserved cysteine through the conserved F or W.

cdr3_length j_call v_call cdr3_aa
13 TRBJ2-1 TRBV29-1 CSVYSTGDNEQFF
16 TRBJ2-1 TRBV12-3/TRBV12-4 CASSRPGGRPYNEQFF
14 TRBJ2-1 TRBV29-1 CSASPGRAYNEQFF
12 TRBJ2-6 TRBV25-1 CASGPGANVLTF
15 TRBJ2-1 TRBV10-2 CASSESGTSYDEQFF
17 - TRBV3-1 CASSQAGLGQGSYEQYF
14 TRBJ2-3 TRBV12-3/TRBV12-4 CASSFELAEDTQYF
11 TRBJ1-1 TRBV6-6 CASSGGTEAFF
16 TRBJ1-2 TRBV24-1 CATSDSSPGPNYGYTF
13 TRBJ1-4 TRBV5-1 CASSSDGVEKLFF
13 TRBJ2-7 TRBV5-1 CATALRGTYEQYF
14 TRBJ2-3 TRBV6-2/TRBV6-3 CASSKTGITDTQYF
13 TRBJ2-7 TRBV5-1 CASSFRGNDEQYF
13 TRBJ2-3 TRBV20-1 CSARQLLTDTQYF
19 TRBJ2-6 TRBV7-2 CASSLPLTGKISGANVLTF
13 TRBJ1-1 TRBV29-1 CSVGGGMDQRAFF
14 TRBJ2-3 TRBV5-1 CASRYGTSTDTQYF
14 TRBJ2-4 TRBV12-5 CASGRDSLINIQYF
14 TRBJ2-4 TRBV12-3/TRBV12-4 CASSFSARPGIQYF
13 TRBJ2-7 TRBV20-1 CSASSWTSNEQYF
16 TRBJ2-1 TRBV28 CASAQTGGGSHNEQFF
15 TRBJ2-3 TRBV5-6 CASSSRGTGSDTQYF
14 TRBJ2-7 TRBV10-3 CAISVGSEDYEQYF
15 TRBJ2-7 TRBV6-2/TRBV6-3 CASSKTGTGTYEQYF
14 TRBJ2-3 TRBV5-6 CASSYPPTGDTQYF
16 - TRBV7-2 CASSPLPGLAGAEQYF
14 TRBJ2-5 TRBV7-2 CASSATSGQETQYF
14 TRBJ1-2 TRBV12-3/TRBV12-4 CASSRTGKDYGYTF
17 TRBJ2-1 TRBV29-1 CSVAGTSGPNSYNEQFF
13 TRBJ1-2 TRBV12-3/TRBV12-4 CASSQGRDSSYTF
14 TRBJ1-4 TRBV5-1 CASSLGGINEKLFF
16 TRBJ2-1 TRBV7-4 CASSLVWTGIYNEQFF
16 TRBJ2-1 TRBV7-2 CASSPNGGATGNEQFF
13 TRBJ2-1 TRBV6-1 CASSETGRNEQFF
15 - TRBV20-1 CSASTTGAGVETQYF
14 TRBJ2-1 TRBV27 CASRQRGLAAEQFF
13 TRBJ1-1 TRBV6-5 CASSWDRSARAFF
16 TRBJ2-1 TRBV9 CASSVGGRDGYNEQFF
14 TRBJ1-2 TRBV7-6 CASSSQGGDGRYTF
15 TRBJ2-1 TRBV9 CASNRGQGGPNEQFF
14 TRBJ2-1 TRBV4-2 CASSSRGLYNEQFF
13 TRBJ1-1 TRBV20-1 CSADTSMNTEAFF
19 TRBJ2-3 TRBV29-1 CSVEDYGGSAGGRTDTQYF
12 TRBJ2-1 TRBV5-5 CASSFRWGEQFF
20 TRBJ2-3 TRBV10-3 CAISVPTSGPPWGYTDTQYF
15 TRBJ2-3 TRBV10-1 CASSESTGGTDTQYF
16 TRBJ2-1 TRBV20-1 CSARDVAGGSINEQFF
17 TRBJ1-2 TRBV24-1 CATSDPRSGGTNYGYTF
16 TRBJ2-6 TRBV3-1 CASSQWRPFGANVLTF
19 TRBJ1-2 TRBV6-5 CASSTPRQKRQGVNYGYTF
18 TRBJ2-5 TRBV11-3 CASSLGPGVRQGKETQYF
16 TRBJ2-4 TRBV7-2 CASSFEGALAKNIQYF
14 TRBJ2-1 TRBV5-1 CASSQGQGTGEQFF
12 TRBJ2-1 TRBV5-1 CASSLSFPEQFF
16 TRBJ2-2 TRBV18 CASSLQGPANTGELFF
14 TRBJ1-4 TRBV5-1 CASSNTATNEKLFF
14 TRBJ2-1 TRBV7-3 CASSIANNYNEQFF
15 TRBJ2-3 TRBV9 CASSVAVRGEDTQYF
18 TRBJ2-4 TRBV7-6 CASSLEPPSGSGQVIQYF